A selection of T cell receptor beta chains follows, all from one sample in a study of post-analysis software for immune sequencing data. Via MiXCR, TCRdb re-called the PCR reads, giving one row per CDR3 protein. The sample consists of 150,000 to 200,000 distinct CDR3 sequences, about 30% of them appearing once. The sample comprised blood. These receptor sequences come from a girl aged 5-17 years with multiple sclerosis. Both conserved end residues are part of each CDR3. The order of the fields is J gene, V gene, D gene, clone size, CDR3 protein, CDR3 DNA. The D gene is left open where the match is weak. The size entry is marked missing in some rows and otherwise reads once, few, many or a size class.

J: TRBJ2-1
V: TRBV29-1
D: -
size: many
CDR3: CSAGLTLLYNEQFF
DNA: TGCAGCGCAGGGTTGACCTTACTCTACAATGAGCAGTTCTTC

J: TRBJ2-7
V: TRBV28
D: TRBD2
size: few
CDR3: CASSLSPLAGHEQYF
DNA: TGTGCCAGCAGTTTATCCCCACTAGCGGGGCACGAGCAGTACTTC

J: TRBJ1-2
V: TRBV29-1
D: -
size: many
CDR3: CSVEISEPYGYTF
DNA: TGCAGCGTTGAGATCAGCGAACCCTATGGCTACACCTTC

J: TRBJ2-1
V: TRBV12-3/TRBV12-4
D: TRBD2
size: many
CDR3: CASSFLTSGSHEQFF
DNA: TGTGCCAGCAGTTTTTTGACTAGCGGGAGTCATGAGCAGTTCTTC

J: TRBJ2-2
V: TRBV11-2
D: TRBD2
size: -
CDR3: CASSVQLAGAGELFF
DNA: TGTGCCAGCAGCGTACAACTAGCGGGAGCCGGGGAGCTGTTTTTT

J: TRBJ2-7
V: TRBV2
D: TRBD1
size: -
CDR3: CANTDRVTYEQYF
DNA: TGTGCCAACACGGACAGGGTCACCTACGAGCAGTACTTC

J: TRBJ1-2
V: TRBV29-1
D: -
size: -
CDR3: CSVASTVSDYGYTF
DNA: TGCAGCGTTGCCTCGACAGTATCGGACTATGGCTACACCTTC

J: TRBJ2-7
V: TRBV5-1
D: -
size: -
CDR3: CASTLEEGSYEQYF
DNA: TGCGCCAGCACCCTAGAGGAAGGCTCCTACGAGCAGTACTTC

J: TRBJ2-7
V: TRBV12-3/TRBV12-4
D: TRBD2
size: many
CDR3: CASTTGRDFPSYEQYF
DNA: TGTGCCAGCACTACCGGGAGGGACTTCCCCTCCTACGAGCAGTACTTC

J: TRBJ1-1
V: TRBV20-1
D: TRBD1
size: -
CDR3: CRDLDRANTEAFF
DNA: TGCAGAGATTTGGACAGGGCGAACACTGAAGCTTTCTTT

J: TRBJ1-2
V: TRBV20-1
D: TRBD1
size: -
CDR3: CSAITGGLDGYTF
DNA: TGCAGTGCTATAACAGGGGGCCTGGATGGCTACACCTTC

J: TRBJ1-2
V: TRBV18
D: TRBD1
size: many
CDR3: CASSPGQGINYGYTF
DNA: TGTGCCAGCTCACCGGGACAGGGGATTAACTATGGCTACACCTTC

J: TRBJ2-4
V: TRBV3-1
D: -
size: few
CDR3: CASAESNIQYF
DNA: TGTGCCAGCGCCGAAAGCAACATTCAGTACTTC

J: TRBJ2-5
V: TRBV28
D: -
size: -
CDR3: CASSDDGETQYF
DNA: TGTGCCAGCAGTGACGATGGGGAGACCCAGTACTTC

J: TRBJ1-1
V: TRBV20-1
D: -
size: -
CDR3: CSASGFTGDRWGEAFF
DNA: TGCAGTGCTAGTGGTTTTACTGGAGACAGATGGGGGGAAGCTTTCTTT

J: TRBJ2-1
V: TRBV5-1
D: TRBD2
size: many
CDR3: CASSSSGGYNEQFF
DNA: TGCGCCAGCAGCTCCAGCGGGGGCTACAATGAGCAGTTCTTC

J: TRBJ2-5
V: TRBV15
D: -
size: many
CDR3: CATSRDLETQYF
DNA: TGTGCCACCAGCAGAGATTTGGAGACCCAGTACTTC

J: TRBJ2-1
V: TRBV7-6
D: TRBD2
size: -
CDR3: CASSLGTGGPHGEQFF
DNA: TGTGCCAGCAGCTTAGGTACGGGAGGGCCCCATGGGGAGCAGTTCTTC

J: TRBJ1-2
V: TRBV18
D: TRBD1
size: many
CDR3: CASSPDRDYGYTF
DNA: TGTGCCAGCTCACCGGACAGGGACTATGGCTACACCTTC

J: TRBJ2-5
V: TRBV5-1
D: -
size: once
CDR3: CASSFSEETQDF
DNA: TGCGCCAGCAGCTTCTCTGAAGAGACCCAGGACTTC

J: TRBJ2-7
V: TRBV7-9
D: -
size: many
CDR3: CASSPRGGYEQYF
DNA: TGTGCCAGCAGCCCAAGGGGCGGGTACGAGCAGTACTTC

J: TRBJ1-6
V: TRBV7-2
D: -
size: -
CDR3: CTSSPPDSPLHF
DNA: TGTACCAGCAGCCCCCCCGATTCACCCCTCCACTTT

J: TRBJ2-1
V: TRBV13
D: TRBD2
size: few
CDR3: CASSLFGRGRRGNEQFF
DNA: TGTGCCAGCAGCTTATTTGGCCGCGGGAGGAGGGGCAATGAGCAGTTCTTC

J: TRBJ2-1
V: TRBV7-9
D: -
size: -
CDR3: CASSPGAFLTNEQFF
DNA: TGTGCCAGCAGTCCCGGGGCCTTCCTTACAAATGAGCAGTTCTTC

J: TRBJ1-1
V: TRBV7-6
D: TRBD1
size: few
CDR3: CASSLAGGTAHTEAFF
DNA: TGTGCCAGCAGCTTAGCCGGCGGGACAGCACACACTGAAGCTTTCTTT

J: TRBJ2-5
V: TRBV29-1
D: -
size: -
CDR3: CSVGGAQTQYF
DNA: TGCAGCGTTGGAGGTGCGCAGACCCAGTACTTC

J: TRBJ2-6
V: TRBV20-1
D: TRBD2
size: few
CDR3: CSAPGTSGSTNVLTF
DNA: TGCAGTGCTCCCGGGACTAGCGGGAGTACCAACGTCCTGACTTTC

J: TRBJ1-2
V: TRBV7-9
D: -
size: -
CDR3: CASYPWGRGDSYGCTF
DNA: TGTGCCAGCTATCCCTGGGGCAGGGGTGATAGCTATGGCTGCACCTTC

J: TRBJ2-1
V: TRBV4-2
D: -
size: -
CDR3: CASSPPGRNEQFF
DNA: TGTGCCAGCTCGCCCCCCGGTCGGAATGAGCAGTTCTTC

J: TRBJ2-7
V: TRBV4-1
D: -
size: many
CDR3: CASSQVGTASSYEQYF
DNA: TGCGCCAGCAGCCAGGTTGGGACGGCTAGCTCCTACGAGCAGTACTTC

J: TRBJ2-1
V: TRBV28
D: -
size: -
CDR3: CASSLSSSDYNEQFF
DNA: TGTGCCAGCAGTTTGTCCTCCAGTGATTACAATGAGCAGTTCTTC

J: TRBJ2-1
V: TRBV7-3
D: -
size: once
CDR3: CASSGSASYNEQFF
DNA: TGTGCCAGCAGCGGGAGCGCTTCCTACAATGAGCAGTTCTTC